This T cell receptor (beta chain) came from a study of blood T cell repertoires in COVID-19. In the study overall: Whether acute or convalescent, the COVID-19 samples came from the United States, Italy and Spain.

A note on this clone: At one of its ends the junction is not consistent with the germline gene, which may arise from a read error.

The repertoire was sequenced with immunoSEQ multiplex PCR; TCRdb's copy has only in-frame clones and lacks some. Of 130,000 to 150,000 clones listed, approximately 78% were seen once; the top ten hold approximately 16%. Germline V lookup: CDR1 MNHEY, CDR2 SMNVEV (reference sequence). CDR3 length: 14 residues. The sequence derives from a human donor with acute or convalescent COVID-19. The donor label of this sample is uncertain. The rearrangement links TRBV27 to TRBJ1-2; TRBD1 agrees at 8 bases. Sequenced: peripheral blood. CDR3 in DNA: TGTGCCAGCCGGCGGCAGGGGGCTAAGTATGGCTACACCTTC. The encoded protein is CASRRQGAKYGYTF.